Following are 9 T cell receptor beta chains from one sample sequenced in a study of blood T cell repertoires in COVID-19 (dated by TCRdb to between 2020 and 2021). The method was the immunoSEQ multiplex PCR assay. Entries here come from immuneACCESS through TCRdb and include only in-frame sequences with V and J called. Some clones fail to appear in such tables; in the studies checked, an unresolved V gene covers under half of the shortfall, and the cause of the remainder is unknown. Across this sample there are about 130,000 clones, with around 85% seen only once. Jointly, the top ten make up 4.3% of the sample. What was sequenced was peripheral blood. All receptors come from a human donor in a cohort sampled during active COVID-19.

A remark on this clone: Other DNA sequences in the same sample also yield this CDR3. This chain uses TRBV9 with TRBJ2-1; weak D call: TRBD2 (6 bases). V was trimmed by 0 bases and J by 4 bases, leaving 8 bases between them. The CDR3 loop spans 14 amino acids. CDR1 is SGDLS, CDR2 YYNGEE, per germline. For the CDR3, the DNA is TGTGCCAGCAGCGTAGGCGGGGAGTACAATGAGCAGTTCTTC. Encoded protein: CASSVGGEYNEQFF.

The V and J genes are TRBV6-6 and TRBJ2-7; the D gene is possibly TRBD2 (5 bases). The CDR3 runs 13 residues. Trimming took off 4 bases at V and 5 bases at J, with 12 bases between the two ends. Germline V gene lookup returns CDR1 MNHNY and CDR2 SVGAGI (reference sequence). The CDR3: CASSSQPGNEQYV. CDR3 bases: TGTGCCAGCAGTTCCCAACCGGGGAACGAGCAGTACGTC.

The CDR3 is CASSPGTGGALQTQYF. CDR3 DNA: TGCGCCAGCAGCCCGGGGACAGGGGGCGCGTTACAGACCCAGTACTTC. V gene TRBV5-1 combines with J gene TRBJ2-5, with TRBD1 identical over 12 bases. The length of the CDR3 is 16 residues. V was clipped by 4 bases and J by 6 bases; unmatched bases: 10. CDR1 is SGHRS and CDR2 is YFSETQ in the germline V gene.

Here the CDR3 DNA reads TGTGCCAGCAGCCCACGAGGTGGGACTAACACTGAAGCTTTCTTT. Protein sequence: CASSPRGGTNTEAFF. The chain joins TRBV7-9 to TRBJ1-1; tentative D call: TRBD1 (5 bases). V was clipped by 5 bases and J by 2 bases, with 15 bases between them. The CDR3 is 15 residues long. The germline V gene has CDR1 SEHNR and CDR2 FQNEAQ (reference sequence).

As to this clone: Other nucleotide sequences from this sample produce the same CDR3. The gene calls are TRBV19 and TRBJ2-5; TRBD1 matches 7 bases. The CDR3 is made up of 13 amino acids. Germline V lookup: CDR1 LNHDA, CDR2 SQIVND (reference sequence). The trim removed 4 bases at V and 5 bases at J, leaving 4 bases unmatched. The CDR3 loop reads CASSTNRGETQYF. CDR3 DNA: TGTGCCAGTAGTACGAACAGGGGCGAGACCCAGTACTTC.

The V call is TRBV18, the J call TRBJ1-5; D uncertain. The CDR3 has 10 amino acids. V lost 3 bases and J lost 8, with 2 bases in between. The germline V gene encodes CDR1 KGHSH and CDR2 LQKENI. The CDR3 loop is CASSPKPQHF. In nucleotides, the CDR3 is TGTGCCAGCTCACCCAAGCCCCAGCATTTT.

The V and J genes are TRBV9 and TRBJ1-1, with D hard to call. CDR3 length: 14 amino acids. The germline gives CDR1 SGDLS, CDR2 YYNGEE. Deletions cut 4 bases from V and 1 base from J, with 11 bases between. CDR3 bases: TGTGCCAGCAGCCCACTCTTTAAGAACACTGAAGCTTTCTTT. Translating it yields CASSPLFKNTEAFF.

The V call is TRBV19, the J call TRBJ2-3; D uncertain. This CDR3 comprises 14 residues. CDR1 is LNHDA, CDR2 SQIVND, per germline (reference sequence). V lost 5 bases and J lost 2, with 11 bases in between. CDR3 sequence (DNA): TGTGCCAGTAGTTCCTCCCCCTCCACAGATACGCAGTATTTT. The encoded protein is CASSSSPSTDTQYF.

V usage is TRBV7-2 and J usage is TRBJ1-5; no clear D. The ends were cut back, 5 bases at V and 2 bases at J, with 13 bases in the middle. The germline CDR1 and CDR2 sequences are SGHTA and FQGNSA. The CDR3 loop spans 15 amino acids. For the CDR3, the DNA is TGTGCCAGCAGCGCTACCGTCGAGCGCAATCAGCCCCAGCATTTT. Its translation is CASSATVERNQPQHF.